The 27 T cell receptor beta chains below all came from one sample that was sequenced in a study of blood T cell repertoires in COVID-19. The assay was immunoSEQ multiplex PCR, and TCRdb's table has in-frame clones only and misses some. The sample lists fewer than 40,000 clones, roughly 89% occurring once. Sample: peripheral blood. These receptors were taken from a man aged 80 or over with acute or convalescent COVID-19.

V and J are TRBV19 and TRBJ2-7, with TRBD1 matching 9 bases. Germline-derived CDR1 and CDR2 are LNHDA and SQIVND (reference sequence). The CDR3 extends over 15 amino acids. Unmatched junction bases numbered 5, after V lost 5 bases and J lost 0 bases. CDR3 sequence: CASSGWTGASYEQYF. The CDR3 DNA sequence: TGTGCCAGTAGTGGTTGGACAGGGGCCTCCTACGAGCAGTACTTC.

The V and J genes are TRBV11-3 and TRBJ2-1, with 14 nucleotides matching TRBD2. The trim removed 3 bases at V and 5 bases at J, leaving 9 bases unmatched. Germline CDR1 is SGHNT and CDR2 is YENEEA. The CDR3 runs 18 residues. CDR3 in amino acids: CASSFLGLAGGRNNEQFF. Written as DNA, the CDR3 is TGTGCCAGCAGCTTCCTAGGACTAGCGGGAGGCCGTAACAATGAGCAGTTCTTC.

V usage is TRBV6-5 and J usage is TRBJ1-2; D not certain. Germline V gene sequence: CDR1 MNHEY, CDR2 SVGAGI. With 0 bases removed from V and 3 bases from J, the gap between germline ends came to 11 bases. This CDR3 contains 15 residues. CDR3 in DNA: TGTGCCAGCAGTTACTCGAGGGCACAGTACTATGGCTACACCTTC. Translating gives CASSYSRAQYYGYTF.

CDR3 amino acids: CASSLEDRVHSPLHF. In nucleotides, the CDR3 is TGTGCCAGCAGTCTTGAGGACAGGGTCCATTCACCCCTCCACTTT. The chain uses TRBV28 and TRBJ1-6, with 8 nucleotides matching TRBD1. Germline loops: CDR1 MDHEN, CDR2 SYDVKM. The length of the CDR3 is 15 residues. V lost 5 bases, J lost 8 bases, and 8 bases stayed unmatched.

This clone was observed a handful of times. The chain joins TRBV19 to TRBJ2-1; tentative D call: TRBD2 (5 bases). V was shortened by 4 bases and J by 7 bases, with 14 bases between the two germline ends. Germline assignment: CDR1 LNHDA and CDR2 SQIVND (reference sequence). This CDR3 contains 14 residues. CDR3 sequence: CASSSKGAWNEQFF. The CDR3 bases are TGTGCCAGTAGTAGTAAGGGAGCGTGGAATGAGCAGTTCTTC.

The chain couples TRBV11-2 to TRBJ2-1, with a tentative D call TRBD1 (5 bases). Germline V lookup: CDR1 SGHAT, CDR2 FQNNGV. The CDR3 covers 13 residues. V was clipped by 5 bases and J by 9 bases, with 14 bases between them. The CDR3 loop is CASSALGPIEQFF. DNA for the CDR3: TGTGCCAGCAGCGCCCTGGGGCCTATTGAGCAGTTCTTC.

V is TRBV5-4 and J is TRBJ2-3, with 12 bases lining up with TRBD2. V dropped 2 bases and J dropped 2; count of bases not matched to a gene: 9. Germline lookup yields CDR1 SGHNT and CDR2 YYREEE (reference sequence). This CDR3 region has 18 residues. As DNA, the CDR3 is TGTGCCAGCAGCTTAGGGGGTCTAGCGGGAGGGCCCACAGATACGCAGTATTTT. This sequence encodes CASSLGGLAGGPTDTQYF.

V usage is TRBV28 and J usage is TRBJ2-7; D ambiguous. The CDR3 runs to 15 residues. Germline values: CDR1 MDHEN, CDR2 SYDVKM. V was cut by 5 bases and J by 5 bases, with 19 bases left in between. The CDR3 here is CASSRPAEIGDEQYF. CDR3 DNA: TGTGCCAGCAGTCGACCTGCAGAGATCGGAGACGAGCAGTACTTC.

This chain connects TRBV24-1 to TRBJ2-5, with 9 positions matching TRBD1. V shed 2 bases, J shed 4 bases, and the junction held 10 bases outside the gene matches. The CDR3 totals 17 residues. Germline V gene sequence: CDR1 KGHDR, CDR2 SFDVKD. The CDR3 nucleotides are TGTGCCACCAGTGATTCGCCGGGACAGGGAAATTCAGAGACCCAGTACTTC. It specifies CATSDSPGQGNSETQYF.

J is TRBJ1-4 and V is TRBV28; 9 bases align to TRBD1. Per the germline V gene, CDR1 is MDHEN and CDR2 is SYDVKM. J gave up 1 base and V 3 bases, and 6 bases lay outside the gene matches. CDR3 length: 17 residues. In nucleotides, the CDR3 is TGTGCCAGCAGTTTCCCCAGGACAGGGGAAACTAATGAAAAACTGTTTTTT. It codes for CASSFPRTGETNEKLFF.

This chain uses TRBV2 with TRBJ1-1, with D unresolved. Germline CDR1 and CDR2: SNHLY and FYNNEI. This CDR3 is built from 12 residues. CDR3 nucleotide sequence: TGTGCAACCGGTGGACTGCGCTTTGAAGCTTTCTTT. This translates into CATGGLRFEAFF.

V is TRBV6-5 and J is TRBJ2-3; 9 bases align to TRBD2. V lost 2 bases to trimming and J lost 1 base; unmatched junction nucleotides: 4. Germline loops: CDR1 MNHEY, CDR2 SVGAGI. The CDR3 consists of 16 residues. This CDR3 is CASSYQIAGGTDTQYF. Written as DNA, the CDR3 is TGTGCCAGCAGTTACCAGATAGCGGGGGGCACAGATACGCAGTATTTT.

The V and J genes are TRBV7-9 and TRBJ2-3, with D unclear. V was pared by 3 bases and J by 6 bases, with 13 bases between. The length of the CDR3 is 14 residues. Germline V gene data show CDR1 as SEHNR and CDR2 as FQNEAQ (reference sequence). The CDR3, as DNA: TGTGCCAGCAGCTTCCTAATAAATGCGGATACGCAGTATTTT. Its translation: CASSFLINADTQYF.

The V and J genes are TRBV7-8 and TRBJ2-5; D perhaps matches TRBD2 (6 bases). Looked up from germline, CDR1 is SGHVS and CDR2 is FQNEAQ. The V gene lost 5 bases and the J gene lost 5 bases, with 24 bases spanning the gap. The CDR3 is made up of 17 amino acids. The CDR3 reads CASSPPLRGAPRETQYF. In nucleotides, the CDR3 is TGTGCCAGCAGCCCCCCCCTGCGGGGCGCACCGAGGGAGACCCAGTACTTC.

V usage is TRBV27 and J usage is TRBJ2-7; TRBD2 matches at 11 bases. Trimming took 0 bases from V and 3 from J; bases not matched to a gene: 4. Germline V lookup: CDR1 MNHEY, CDR2 SMNVEV (reference sequence). The CDR3 has 16 residues. The CDR3 spells CASSLSTSGTYYEQYF. The CDR3 DNA follows: TGTGCCAGCAGTTTATCGACTAGCGGGACTTACTACGAGCAGTACTTC.

V and J are TRBV5-1 and TRBJ1-4, with D hard to call. The CDR3 covers 13 residues. Germline CDR1 reads SGHRS; CDR2 reads YFSETQ. Between the trimmed V and J ends, which lost 4 bases and 7 bases, there was a span of 11 bases. For the CDR3, the DNA is TGCGCCAGCAGCCGGATGGAGGGTGAAAAACTGTTTTTT. Translation gives CASSRMEGEKLFF. The full variable domain, rest sourced from reference TRBV5-1 and TRBJ1-4, is KAGVTQTPRYLIKTRGQQVTLSCSPISGHRSVSWYQQTPGQGLQFLFEYFSETQRNKGNFPGRFSGRQFSNSRSEMNVSTLELGDSALYLCASSRMEGEKLFFGSGTQLSVL.

The rearrangement uses TRBV19 and TRBJ1-2, with TRBD1 matching 7 bases. The CDR3 is made up of 12 amino acids. V shed 9 bases, J shed 3 bases, and the junction held 4 bases outside the gene matches. The germline gives CDR1 LNHDA, CDR2 SQIVND (reference sequence). The CDR3: CARRTGDYGYTF. Here the CDR3 DNA reads TGTGCCAGAAGAACAGGGGACTATGGCTACACCTTC.

The rearrangement links TRBV28 to TRBJ1-5; D may be TRBD1 (6 bases). The CDR3 totals 15 residues. Germline assignment: CDR1 MDHEN and CDR2 SYDVKM. Trimming took off 3 bases at V and 1 base at J, with 10 bases between the two ends. The CDR3 is CASSLAGDSNQPQHF. For the CDR3, the DNA is TGTGCCAGCAGTTTGGCAGGGGACAGCAATCAGCCCCAGCATTTT.

V gene TRBV5-1 combines with J gene TRBJ1-1; D is unclear. The V end was cut by 0 bases, the J end by 1 base, with 4 bases between. This CDR3 is built from 13 residues. CDR1 is SGHRS and CDR2 is YFSETQ in the germline V gene. The CDR3 here is CASSLVANTEAFF. The DNA for the CDR3 is TGCGCCAGCAGCTTGGTAGCGAACACTGAAGCTTTCTTT. Drawing the rest from reference TRBV5-1 and TRBJ1-1, the complete variable domain is KAGVTQTPRYLIKTRGQQVTLSCSPISGHRSVSWYQQTPGQGLQFLFEYFSETQRNKGNFPGRFSGRQFSNSRSEMNVSTLELGDSALYLCASSLVANTEAFFGQGTRLTVV.

The chain is built from TRBV6-1 and TRBJ1-1, with D perhaps TRBD1 (5 bases). The V gene lost 3 bases and the J gene lost 1 base, with 9 bases spanning the gap. Germline V lookup: CDR1 MNHNS, CDR2 SASEGT. The CDR3 runs to 14 residues. The DNA for the CDR3 is TGTGCCAGCAGTGAGTTCGGGGGGAACACTGAAGCTTTCTTT. As protein: CASSEFGGNTEAFF.

The chain employs TRBV19 and TRBJ1-2; 8 positions match TRBD1. Per germline, CDR1 LNHDA and CDR2 SQIVND (reference sequence). V lost 10 bases, J lost 8 bases, and 9 bases stayed unmatched. This CDR3 has 12 residues. The CDR3, as DNA: TGTGCCACCTTGACAGGGGACTGGGGCTACACCTTC. Its translation is CATLTGDWGYTF.

The chain carries TRBV5-8 and TRBJ2-3; 7 bases map to TRBD1. This CDR3 region has 16 residues. The junction had 9 bases not matched to a gene; V was cut back by 4 bases and J by 1 base. Germline CDR1 reads SGHTS; CDR2 reads YDEGEE. CDR3 in amino acids: CASSPGTAPRTDTQYF. DNA of the CDR3: TGTGCCAGCAGCCCGGGGACAGCCCCCCGCACAGATACGCAGTATTTT.

The J gene is TRBJ1-5, the V gene TRBV10-3, with D uncertain. Germline V gene data show CDR1 as ENHRY and CDR2 as SYGVKD. The CDR3 runs to 15 residues. V lost 3 bases to trimming and J lost 0 bases, with 9 bases between them. The CDR3 DNA sequence: TGTGCCATCAGTGAATCGGGGTATAGCAATCAGCCCCAGCATTTT. Translation gives CAISESGYSNQPQHF.

The chain uses TRBV2 and TRBJ2-6; D might be TRBD1 (5 bases). Trimming shortened V by 7 bases and J by 6 bases, and 16 bases separated the two germline ends. This CDR3 is built from 15 residues. Germline lookup yields CDR1 SNHLY and CDR2 FYNNEI. CDR3 DNA sequence: TGTGCCAGCACACCCAGGGTCCTTCTGGCCAACGTCCTGACTTTC. Translation: CASTPRVLLANVLTF.

The chain employs TRBV2 and TRBJ1-1; 9 bases are shared with TRBD1. The germline CDR1 and CDR2 sequences are SNHLY and FYNNEI. Losses at the gene ends were 4 bases for V and 1 base for J; bases not matched to a gene: 4. The CDR3 extends over 15 amino acids. The CDR3 spells CASSVTGGQNTEAFF. The DNA for the CDR3 is TGTGCCAGCAGTGTTACAGGGGGCCAGAACACTGAAGCTTTCTTT.

This chain links TRBV4-2 with TRBJ2-7; weak D call: TRBD2 (5 bases). Germline lookup yields CDR1 LGHNA and CDR2 YNFKEQ. With 1 base removed from V and 4 bases from J, the gap between germline ends came to 8 bases. The CDR3 sequence is 13 residues long. The DNA of the CDR3 is TGTGCCAGCAGCCAAGTGGGAGAATACGAGCAGTACTTC. As protein: CASSQVGEYEQYF.

The CDR3 here is CASSLSRGGTGTYGYTF. For the CDR3, the DNA is TGTGCCAGCAGTTTATCGAGGGGCGGGACAGGGACTTATGGCTACACCTTC. The J gene is TRBJ1-2, the V gene TRBV27; 9 bases fit TRBD1. Germline V gives CDR1 MNHEY, CDR2 SMNVEV (reference sequence). The CDR3 totals 17 residues. The ends lost 0 bases at V and 5 bases at J; junction bases unmatched: 10.